This T cell receptor beta chain was captured by sequencing in a study of response to subunit inactivated influenza vaccine. Study observations and caveats: Only a handful of new T cells, the authors suggested, are recruited with each seasonal influenza vaccination.

In its sample, this clonotype was seen many times. Its antigen is undetermined. Per germline, CDR1 LNHNV and CDR2 YYDKDF (reference sequence). This CDR3 spans 17 amino acids. V was pared by 6 bases and J by 3 bases, with 11 bases of the junction left unmatched. In TCRdb, the RT-PCR reads were re-called with MiXCR into one record per CDR3 protein. The table records fewer than 600,000 distinct CDR3 sequences, less than 7.5% of them present only once. The gene calls are TRBV15 and TRBJ1-6; 7 positions match TRBD1. The sequence was collected from a man between 50 and 70 years old who received an inactivated influenza vaccine. Sequenced material: PBMCs from blood, taken roughly 24 months after vaccination. This chain's CDR3 is CATRQGQTYLYNSPLHF. The DNA of the CDR3 is TGTGCCACCAGACAGGGACAGACTTACCTCTATAATTCACCCCTCCACTTT.